This is a list of T cell receptor beta chains from one sample in a study of spatial heterogeneity in lung cancer. TCRdb recomputed calls from the 5' RACE reads with MiXCR, one row per CDR3 protein. This table holds over 10,000 distinct CDR3 sequences, 3.2% found once. The material sequenced was lung tumor tissue, taken at surgery. These receptors came from a male donor with early-stage non-small cell lung cancer. The CDR3 runs from the conserved cysteine through the conserved F or W. D genes are given only for firm matches. Each size is once, few or many counts, or a class when the clone is expanded.

abundance | d_gene | j_gene | v_gene | CDR3aa | CDR3nt
many | TRBD1 | TRBJ1-5 | TRBV6-5 | CASRGQDNQPQHF | TGTGCCAGCAGAGGACAGGACAATCAGCCCCAGCATTTT
many | TRBD2 | TRBJ2-5 | TRBV29-1 | CSVDRSGDGETQYF | TGCAGCGTTGATCGGAGCGGGGACGGGGAGACCCAGTACTTC
many | NA | TRBJ2-3 | TRBV5-1 | CASSLAVGVTDTQYF | TGCGCCAGCAGCTTGGCCGTTGGGGTCACAGATACGCAGTATTTT
many | TRBD1 | TRBJ1-4 | TRBV5-1 | CASSVGNRGSTNEKLFF | TGCGCCAGCAGCGTGGGAAACAGGGGGTCGACTAATGAAAAACTGTTTTTT
few | TRBD1 | TRBJ1-6 | TRBV2 | CASRGGQGRNSPLHF | TGTGCCAGCAGGGGGGGACAGGGACGTAATTCACCCCTCCACTTT
many | NA | TRBJ2-7 | TRBV27 | CASSLSGMGVVEQYF | TGTGCCAGCAGTTTATCGGGTATGGGGGTTGTCGAGCAGTACTTC
many | NA | TRBJ2-5 | TRBV3-1 | CASSQRVTQETQYF | TGTGCCAGCAGCCAGAGGGTTACTCAAGAGACCCAGTACTTC
many | TRBD1 | TRBJ2-7 | TRBV4-2 | CASSQFLGQGSYEQYF | TGTGCCAGCAGCCAATTCTTGGGACAGGGAAGCTACGAGCAGTACTTC
medium-sized | TRBD1 | TRBJ1-3 | TRBV28 | CASSLDRAGNTIYF | TGTGCCAGCAGTTTGGACAGGGCCGGAAACACCATATATTTT
many | TRBD1 | TRBJ2-7 | TRBV25-1 | CASSNHGQDEQYF | TGTGCCAGCAGCAATCATGGACAGGACGAGCAGTACTTC
many | NA | TRBJ2-7 | TRBV20-1 | CSANRDHEQYF | TGCAGTGCCAACAGGGACCACGAGCAGTACTTC
many | NA | TRBJ1-1 | TRBV28 | CASSLPGLGTTEAFF | TGTGCCAGCAGTTTACCCGGACTAGGGACGACTGAAGCTTTCTTT
many | TRBD1 | TRBJ1-2 | TRBV20-1 | CSANRGQGYGYTF | TGCAGTGCCAACCGGGGACAGGGATATGGCTACACCTTC
few | NA | TRBJ2-5 | TRBV5-1 | CASTGGSTETQYF | TGCGCCAGCACTGGAGGCAGTACAGAGACCCAGTACTTC
many | NA | TRBJ1-1 | TRBV6-5 | CASSSPGGNTEAFF | TGTGCCAGCAGTTCCCCCGGCGGGAACACTGAAGCTTTCTTT
many | NA | TRBJ2-1 | TRBV20-1 | CSARGGKGRYNEQFF | TGCAGTGCTAGAGGGGGAAAAGGGCGTTACAATGAGCAGTTCTTC
many | TRBD1 | TRBJ1-1 | TRBV2 | CASSEQGAGGRNTEAFF | TGTGCCAGCAGCGAACAGGGGGCGGGTGGTAGGAACACTGAAGCTTTCTTT